The T cell receptor (beta chain) described here comes from a study of T-cell reconstitution after alpha-beta-depleted transplantation in children. This clonotype was recorded at least ten times. What it binds is unknown. CDR3 size: 15 residues. Germline loops: CDR1 DFQATT, CDR2 SNEGSKA (reference sequence). The V segment lost 6 bases and the J segment 0 bases; nucleotides outside the gene matches: 5. TCRbeta library construction was performed incorporating unique molecular identifiers. TCRdb reprocessed the PCR reads with MiXCR, giving one entry per CDR3 protein. This table has roughly 420,000 distinct CDR3 sequences, 16% appearing once. Overall study findings and caveats: Certain patients had high TCRbeta diversity at day 60, and it came from recipient T cells and thymic progenitors that survived. Hyperexpanded clones declined; after one year, newly produced T cells mostly supplied diversity. The study reportedly traced alpha-beta T cells about two months after transplant to several hundred expanded graft clones.

The chain couples TRBV20-1 to TRBJ2-6; 7 bases line up with TRBD1. The sequencing here drew on PBMCs, mostly from graft donor cells, taken 360 days after TCRalphabeta/CD19-depleted stem cell transplant. The TCR sequence derives from a boy younger than two who had a stem cell transplant for Wiskott-Aldrich syndrome, so the T cells may come from the graft donor. The CDR3, as DNA: TGCAGTGCCTGGGACAGCTCCTCTGGGGCCAACGTCCTGACTTTC. It specifies CSAWDSSSGANVLTF.